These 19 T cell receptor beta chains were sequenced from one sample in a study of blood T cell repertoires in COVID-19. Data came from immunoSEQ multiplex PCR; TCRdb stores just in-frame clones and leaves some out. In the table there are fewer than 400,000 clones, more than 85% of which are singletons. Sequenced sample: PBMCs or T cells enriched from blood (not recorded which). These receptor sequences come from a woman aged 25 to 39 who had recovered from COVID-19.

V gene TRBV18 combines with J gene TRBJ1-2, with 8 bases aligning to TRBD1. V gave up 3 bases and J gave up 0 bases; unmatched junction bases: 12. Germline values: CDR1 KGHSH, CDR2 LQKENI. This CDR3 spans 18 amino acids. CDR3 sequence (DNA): TGTGCCAGCTCACCTAAAGGACAGGGCGCGATTGCTAACTATGGCTACACCTTC. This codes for CASSPKGQGAIANYGYTF.

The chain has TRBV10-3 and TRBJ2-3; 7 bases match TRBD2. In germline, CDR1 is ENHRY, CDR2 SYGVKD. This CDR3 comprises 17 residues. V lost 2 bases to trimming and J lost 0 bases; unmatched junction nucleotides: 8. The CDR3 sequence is CAISESGGRGSTDTQYF. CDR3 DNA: TGTGCCATCAGTGAGAGCGGTGGGAGGGGAAGCACAGATACGCAGTATTTT.

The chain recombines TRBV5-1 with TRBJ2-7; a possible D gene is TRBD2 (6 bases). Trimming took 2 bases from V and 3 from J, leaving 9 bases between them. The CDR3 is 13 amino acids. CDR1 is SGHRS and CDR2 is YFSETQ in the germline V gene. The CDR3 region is CASSFGAGYEQYF. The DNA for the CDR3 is TGCGCCAGCAGCTTTGGAGCGGGCTACGAGCAGTACTTC.

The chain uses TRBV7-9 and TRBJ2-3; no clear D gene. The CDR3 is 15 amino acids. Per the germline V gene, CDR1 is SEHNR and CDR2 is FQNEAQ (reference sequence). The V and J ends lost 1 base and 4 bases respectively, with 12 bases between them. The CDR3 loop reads CASSLGPGLADTQYF. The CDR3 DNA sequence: TGTGCCAGCAGCTTAGGTCCCGGGTTAGCAGATACGCAGTATTTT.

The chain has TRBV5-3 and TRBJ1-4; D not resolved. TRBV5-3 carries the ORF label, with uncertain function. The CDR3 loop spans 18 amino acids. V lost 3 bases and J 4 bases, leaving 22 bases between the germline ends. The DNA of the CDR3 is TGTGCCAGAAGCTGGAACCCTCATCCTAGCCCAGGTAATGAAAAACTGTTTTTT. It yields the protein CARSWNPHPSPGNEKLFF.

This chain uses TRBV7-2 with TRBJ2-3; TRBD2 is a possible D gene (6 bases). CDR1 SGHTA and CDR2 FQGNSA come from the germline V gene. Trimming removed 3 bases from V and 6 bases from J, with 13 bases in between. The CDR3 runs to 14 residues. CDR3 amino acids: CASSLGLPDDTQYF. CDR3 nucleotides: TGTGCCAGCAGCTTGGGACTCCCGGACGATACGCAGTATTTT.

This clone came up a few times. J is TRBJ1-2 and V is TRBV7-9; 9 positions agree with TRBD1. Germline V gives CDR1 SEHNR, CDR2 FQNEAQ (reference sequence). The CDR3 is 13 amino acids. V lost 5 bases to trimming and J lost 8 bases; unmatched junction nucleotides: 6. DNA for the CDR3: TGTGCCAGCAGCAAAACAGGGGGCGCCGGCTACACCTTC. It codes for CASSKTGGAGYTF. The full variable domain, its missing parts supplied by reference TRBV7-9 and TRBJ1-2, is DTGVSQNPRHKITKRGQNVTFRCDPISEHNRLYWYRQTLGQGPEFLTYFQNEAQLEKSRLLSDRFSAERPKGSFSTLEIQRTEQGDSAMYLCASSKTGGAGYTFGSGTRLTVV.

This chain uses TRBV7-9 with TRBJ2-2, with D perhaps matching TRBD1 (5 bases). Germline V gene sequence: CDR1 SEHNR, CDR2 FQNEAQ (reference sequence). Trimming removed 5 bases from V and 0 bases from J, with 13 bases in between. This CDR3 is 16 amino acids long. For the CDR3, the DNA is TGTGCCAGCAGCCAAGGGGTTAACCCGAACACCGGGGAGCTGTTTTTT. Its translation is CASSQGVNPNTGELFF.

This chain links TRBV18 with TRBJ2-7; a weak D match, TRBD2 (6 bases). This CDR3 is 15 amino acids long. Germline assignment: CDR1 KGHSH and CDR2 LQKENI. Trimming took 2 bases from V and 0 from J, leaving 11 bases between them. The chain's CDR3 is CASSPGSGVSYEQYF. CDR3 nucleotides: TGTGCCAGCTCACCAGGGTCGGGGGTCTCCTACGAGCAGTACTTC. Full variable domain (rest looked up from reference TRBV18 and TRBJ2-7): NAGVMQNPRHLVRRRGQEARLRCSPMKGHSHVYWYRQLPEEGLKFMVYLQKENIIDESGMPKERFSAEFPKEGPSILRIQQVVRGDSAAYFCASSPGSGVSYEQYFGPGTRLTVT.

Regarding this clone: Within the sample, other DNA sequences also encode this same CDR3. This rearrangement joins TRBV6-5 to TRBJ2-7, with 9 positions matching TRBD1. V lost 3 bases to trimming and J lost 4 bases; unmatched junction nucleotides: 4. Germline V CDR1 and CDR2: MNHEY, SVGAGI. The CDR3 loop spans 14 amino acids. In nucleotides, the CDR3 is TGTGCCAGCAGTTATTCCGGGACAGGGTACGAGCAGTACTTC. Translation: CASSYSGTGYEQYF.

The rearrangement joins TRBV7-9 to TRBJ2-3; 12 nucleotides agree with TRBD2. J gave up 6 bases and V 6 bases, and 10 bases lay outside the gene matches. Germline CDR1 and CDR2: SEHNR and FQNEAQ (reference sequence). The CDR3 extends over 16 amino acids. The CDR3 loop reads CASRGGLAGSSDTQYF. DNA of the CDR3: TGTGCCAGCAGGGGAGGACTAGCGGGGAGCTCGGATACGCAGTATTTT. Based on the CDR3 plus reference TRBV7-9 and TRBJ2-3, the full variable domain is DTGVSQNPRHKITKRGQNVTFRCDPISEHNRLYWYRQTLGQGPEFLTYFQNEAQLEKSRLLSDRFSAERPKGSFSTLEIQRTEQGDSAMYLCASRGGLAGSSDTQYFGPGTRLTVL.

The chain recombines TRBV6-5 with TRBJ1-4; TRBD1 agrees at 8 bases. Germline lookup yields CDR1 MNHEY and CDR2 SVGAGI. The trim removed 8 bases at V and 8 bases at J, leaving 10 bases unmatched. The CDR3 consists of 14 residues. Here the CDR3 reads CASSPDRAYEKLFF. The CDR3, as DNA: TGTGCCAGCTCCCCGGACAGGGCCTACGAAAAACTGTTTTTT.

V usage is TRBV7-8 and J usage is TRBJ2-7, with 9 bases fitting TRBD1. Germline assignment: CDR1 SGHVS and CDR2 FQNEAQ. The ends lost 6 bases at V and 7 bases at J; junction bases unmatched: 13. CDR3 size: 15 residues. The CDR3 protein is CASRHSRDRAAEQYF. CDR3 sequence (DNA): TGTGCCAGCAGACATTCGAGGGACAGGGCTGCGGAGCAGTACTTC.

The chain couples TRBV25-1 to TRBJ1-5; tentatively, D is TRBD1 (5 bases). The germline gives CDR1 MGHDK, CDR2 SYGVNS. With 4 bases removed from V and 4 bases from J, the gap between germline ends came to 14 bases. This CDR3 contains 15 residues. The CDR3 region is CASSGVGLGNQPQHF. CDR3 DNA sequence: TGTGCCAGCAGTGGTGTGGGGCTGGGGAATCAGCCCCAGCATTTT.

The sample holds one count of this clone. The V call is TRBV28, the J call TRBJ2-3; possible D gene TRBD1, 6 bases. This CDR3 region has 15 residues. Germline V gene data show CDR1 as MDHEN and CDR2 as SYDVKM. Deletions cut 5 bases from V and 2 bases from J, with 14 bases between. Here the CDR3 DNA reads TGTGCCAGCAGTGCCAGGGGCTATACCACAGATACGCAGTATTTT. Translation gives CASSARGYTTDTQYF.

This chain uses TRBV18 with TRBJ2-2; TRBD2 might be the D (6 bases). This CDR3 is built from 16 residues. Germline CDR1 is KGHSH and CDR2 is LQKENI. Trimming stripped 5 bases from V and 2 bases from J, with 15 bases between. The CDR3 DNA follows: TGTGCCAGCTCAATACTTCCGGGACTTAACACCGGGGAGCTGTTTTTT. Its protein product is CASSILPGLNTGELFF.

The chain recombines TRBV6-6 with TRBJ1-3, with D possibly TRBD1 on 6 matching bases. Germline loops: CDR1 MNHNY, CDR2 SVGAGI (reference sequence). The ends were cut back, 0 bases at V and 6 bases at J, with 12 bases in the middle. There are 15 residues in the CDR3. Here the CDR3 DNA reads TGTGCCAGCAGTTACTCGGCAGGGGATGAAAACACCATATATTTT. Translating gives CASSYSAGDENTIYF.

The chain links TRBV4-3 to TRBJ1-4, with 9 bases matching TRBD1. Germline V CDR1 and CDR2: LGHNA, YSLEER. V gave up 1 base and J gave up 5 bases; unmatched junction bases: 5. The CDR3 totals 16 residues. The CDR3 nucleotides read TGCGCCAGCAGCCAAGTACCGGGACAGGGCAATGAAAAACTGTTTTTT. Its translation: CASSQVPGQGNEKLFF.

The CDR3 spells CASRERGLGTEAFF. CDR3 in DNA: TGTGCCAGTAGGGAGAGGGGGCTGGGCACTGAAGCTTTCTTT. The rearrangement joins TRBV19 to TRBJ1-1; 7 nucleotides line up with TRBD1. With 6 bases clipped from V and 4 bases from J, the junction kept 8 bases outside the gene matches. Germline V gene data show CDR1 as LNHDA and CDR2 as SQIVND (reference sequence). This CDR3 is 14 amino acids long.